This TCR beta chain is drawn from a study of blood T cell repertoires in COVID-19. Overall study context: The samples span acute and convalescent COVID-19 from the United States, Italy and Spain.

Authors' processing steps: Amplification of reference gene primers provided the estimated nucleated cell counts. Libraries were prepared by immunoSEQ multiplex PCR; TCRdb keeps only in-frame clonotypes and omits some of them. D and trimming were read from the DNA, whereas the V and J calls and clone size are those reported in that table. The repertoire consists of fewer than 300,000 clones, with approximately 90% occurring once and the leading ten covering approximately 9%. Across 20 to 25 US areas, participants ranged in age from 18 to 89 years. This CDR3 contains 15 residues. Germline values: CDR1 SGDLS, CDR2 YYNGEE. The ends lost 3 bases at V and 3 bases at J; junction bases unmatched: 9.

This clonotype was obtained from a man in his forties or fifties who had recovered from COVID-19. This chain links TRBV9 with TRBJ2-7; TRBD1 aligns across 7 bases. The source material was PBMCs or T cells enriched from blood (not recorded which). CDR3 in DNA: TGTGCCAGCAGCGCCCGTCCGGGACAGAACTACGAGCAGTACTTC. It yields the protein CASSARPGQNYEQYF.